The sequence of this TCR beta chain was determined in a study of blood T cell repertoires in COVID-19. Here immunoSEQ multiplex PCR was the method, and the copy in TCRdb shows in-frame clones only, minus some. The sample lists fewer than 350,000 clones; roughly 89% were seen once. V lost 2 bases, J lost 3 bases, and 3 bases stayed unmatched. The CDR3 contains 14 residues. Germline CDR1 reads MDHEN; CDR2 reads SYDVKM. Only one count was recorded for this clone. Material: peripheral blood. The sequence was collected from a young man with COVID-19, enrolled during active disease. This chain links TRBV28 with TRBJ2-7; 8 bases match TRBD1. The DNA of the CDR3 is TGTGCCAGCAGTTTAGGGACAGGAAGCTACGAGCAGTACTTC. Its translation: CASSLGTGSYEQYF.